This section outlines one TCR beta chain sequence together with its context. No cognate antigen has been identified for it. It has no much larger one-base neighbor in the sample; base qualities were not kept. In total, over 600 healthy bone marrow donors made up the cohort. Cohort members were all nominally healthy when sampled, although unrecorded immune exposures were likely present. The donor was CMV seropositive and belonged to the group of 250 to 300 seropositive cohort members. Every donor gave a peripheral blood sample, and the peripheral blood mononuclear cells from that sample were used for TCR beta sequencing. Genomic DNA extraction from the blood cell samples was performed with the Qiagen DNeasy Blood Extraction Kit. The data were obtained in a study of cytomegalovirus exposure and HLA in healthy donors (dated by TCRdb to the late 2010s). For the wider study: According to an earlier analysis of a few hundred of the donors, some 180 million T cells yielded 90 million to 140 million unique TCR beta sequences and approximately 300 Gb of sequence data. The study combined high-throughput TCR immunosequencing, statistical association of individual TCRs with disease status, and machine learning to predict cytomegalovirus infection status. An early release covering roughly 600 HLA-typed donors comprised about 300 gigabases of sequencing data and around 85 million unique TCR sequences. Rather than using new phenotypic data, the later analysis identified candidate immune exposures from TCR beta sequences and from how often those sequences occurred across donors. Of the roughly 400 genotyped donors, roughly 85% fell in the genetic ancestry cluster associated with self-reported Caucasian donors. Roughly five DR-DQ haplotypes were handled as single units for association and clustering because linkage in the cohort was strong. Across some 400 genotyped donors of the cohort, an average of approximately 240,000 unique TCR beta nucleotide sequences per donor were sequenced, and roughly 18% of those sequences were non-productive. The study aimed to test whether signatures of past pathogen exposure could be identified by cataloging public T cell receptors. Genome-wide SNP genotypes for about 60% of the 666 donors were used in a later genetic analysis, which treated that subset as a discovery cohort. HLA typing included class I and class II loci at four-digit resolution. The study used immunosequencing to profile the T cell repertoires of 670 or so subjects and linked those repertoires to cytomegalovirus serostatus. In a later analysis, previously published TCR beta repertoires from 550 to 750 donors were re-analyzed and high-resolution HLA genotyping was added so that TCR occurrence patterns could be studied. The number of donors typed differed by locus, with about 620-630 for A, B, C, DRB1 and DQB1, 522 for DQA1, 600 to 610 for DPA1, and some 470 for DPB1. Donor age, sex, ethnicity and CMV serostatus were compiled together with the repertoire data. A separate validation cohort of roughly 120 different subjects was used in addition to the 666-subject first cohort. An earlier analysis of some 500 of the donors applied high-throughput TCR beta sequencing to assess whether each TCR beta V gene segment acted as functional or pseudogenic. Every repertoire in the discovery cohort had been generated on one and the same sequencing platform.

The study at large found these results: Compared with equally common non-associated chains, HLA-associated TCR beta chains in a later analysis were more clonally expanded and had lower generation probabilities. According to a later analysis, most CMV-associated TCR beta chains appeared to be HLA-restricted, and the HLA associations seemed to be driven largely by CMV exposure. A later analysis found that TCR association rates varied across HLA loci, with DRB1 alleles showing the most associated TCRs and HLA-C alleles the fewest. Compared with the approximately 670-donor mean, donors in an Asian-associated ancestry cluster had fewer N-insertions in productive TCRs, according to a later genetic analysis. Some IMGT-functional V segments, including TRBV6-2 and TRBV6-3, could not be told apart with the 87-base-pair reads, so those segments were excluded. The classifier was reported to diagnose cytomegalovirus status with high specificity and sensitivity in both the original and validation cohorts. Because counts were too low, fewer than 20 rarely observed V segments, including chromosome 9 orphons, were excluded from the earlier analysis of several hundred of the donors. Three of the identified cytomegalovirus-associated TCR beta chains were confirmed in vitro to be specific for cytomegalovirus antigens. For the cohort, immune exposure information was limited to CMV serostatus. Correlated functional status among segregating V segments might reflect linkage disequilibrium, but an unknown experimental factor could not be ruled out. A further reported finding was that TCR beta sequences accurately predicted the HLA-A and HLA-B alleles for most subjects in the first cohort. Presence/absence analyses assumed roughly uniform sequencing depth across donors, an assumption that may not hold. This cohort had only TCR beta chains sequenced, and the lack of alpha or paired-chain data limited which features could be detected. Assigning TCR associations to individual alleles was difficult when HLA alleles, especially DR and DQ, strongly co-occurred. V-gene and J-gene trimming of TCR beta chains was associated with a missense DCLRE1C variant in a later genetic analysis, and the association was replicated in an independent cohort. The sequencing pipeline was judged likely to have produced a cluster of highly shared sequence variants as a technical artifact. An earlier analysis of around 600 of the donors showed that most TCR beta V segments appeared in productive rearrangements either about 87% or about 30% of the time, which broadly matched IMGT annotations. Across donors, most TCR sequences were observed very rarely, whereas some public TCRs were present in many individuals. According to the authors, the approach could potentially be generalized to other disease states and immunological phenotypes. A later analysis reported that several top co-occurrence clusters appeared linked to parvovirus B19, influenza, CMV and Epstein-Barr virus. The study listed 164 TCR beta chains as associated with cytomegalovirus. HLA typing was unavailable for some donors at each locus, so association tests used only the typed subset. A later analysis associated about 17,000 TCR beta sequences with specific HLA alleles at a false discovery rate of 0.05.

Measured from the cysteine to the phenylalanine, the CDR3 is 13 residues long. Kept here is only the CDR3 DNA, which spans 39 bases and is read in frame from base 1. A distance of 8 bases separates the germline ends of V and J, which lose 2 bases and 2 bases respectively. The germline V gene provides CDR1 SGHDT and CDR2 YYEEEE. The method was the immunoSEQ multiplex PCR assay. For the multiplex PCR, a mixture combining 60 forward primers for TCR Vbeta segments and 13 reverse primers for TCR Jbeta segments was used. The CDR3 region of rearranged TCR beta genes was amplified from genomic DNA by a multiplex PCR assay. The amplified TCR beta libraries were sequenced on the Illumina HiSeq System as 87-base-pair reads. The study's processing was this. Across the 670 or so repertoires, a later analysis counted tens of millions of unique TCR beta chains, 9.5 million to 12 million of which were shared by at least two donors. To remove PCR and sequencing errors, raw reads were error-corrected and collapsed into unique sequences using a nearest-neighbor algorithm that merged closely related sequences. V, D and J gene segments were assigned by aligning CDR3 sequences to IMGT reference sequences. Each retained sequence needed at least a six-nucleotide match to both a V gene segment and a J gene segment. Rearrangements were classified as productive when the CDR3 lacked stop codons and remained in frame with V and J, and all other rearrangements were classified as non-productive. Following IMGT convention, CDR3 was defined as the stretch from the second conserved V-encoded cysteine up to the conserved J-encoded phenylalanine. Sequences without an unambiguous match to a single V gene segment were excluded from the earlier analysis of 587 of the donors. In an earlier analysis of approximately 500 of the donors, a V segment was called functional when productive rearrangements were above 56.7%, and segregating when the standard deviation between donors exceeded 5%. A statistical classification framework was built for diagnosing cytomegalovirus status from the catalog of TCR beta chain sequences. In a later analysis, V and J genes were assigned by comparing TCR nucleotide sequences against IMGT/GENE-DB human TR gene sequences. A later analysis assigned CDR3 sequences and most-parsimonious VDJ recombination scenarios with the TCRdist pipeline. In a later analysis, each TCR beta chain was defined by its CDR3 amino acid sequence together with its V-gene family, and reads without a unique V-gene family were excluded. A later analysis removed 550 to 700 highly shared, low-generation-probability nucleotide sequences to deal with suspected cross-contamination and a sequencing artifact. In a later analysis, a clonal expansion index was calculated for each public chain from normalized within-repertoire ranks of inferred template counts. In a later analysis, generation probabilities were computed using a VDJ recombination model fitted to out-of-frame rearrangements, and the results were checked against IGoR. Hypergeometric tests were used in a later analysis to score TCR-TCR, TCR-HLA and TCR-CMV co-occurrence, with a repertoire-size bias correction applied to the TCR pairs. False discovery rates were estimated in a later analysis by permuting HLA or CMV assignments 20 times. A later analysis grouped co-occurring TCRs with DBSCAN, adding TCRdist sequence similarity when clustering within HLA-allele-positive subsets. For co-occurrence clustering, repertoires with fewer than 30,000 or more than 120,000 public chains were excluded, along with five or six repertoires with anomalous nucleotide sharing. TCRdb limited this immuneACCESS table to in-frame rearrangements with V and J called. A share of clones is missing; checked studies link under half to unresolved V genes, and the rest is unexplained. V and J calls plus clone size are reproduced from that table; the DNA served to infer D and trimming. For this sample the table gives about 100,000 clones, of which 65% to 75% were detected only once. Around 3.1% of the sample belongs to the ten largest clones.

The chain uses TRBV5-6 and TRBJ2-7; matching of 6 bases hints at TRBD1 as the D gene. The sample was PBMCs. The origin of this receptor is a female donor in good health and CMV-seropositive. The bases are TGTGCCAGCAGCTTCAGGGGCGCCTACGAGCAGTACTTC. Its translation is CASSFRGAYEQYF.